This T cell receptor beta chain appears in the sequencing data of a study of blood T cell repertoires in COVID-19. Study-wide context: There were acute and convalescent COVID-19 samples, and they came from the United States, Italy and Spain.

In the source study's methods: For nucleated cells, counts were estimated from reference gene primer amplification. Method: immunoSEQ multiplex PCR; TCRdb's copy keeps in-frame clones and lacks some. V and J calls and clone size follow that table, whereas D and trimming were derived from the DNA. The profile covers about 130,000 clones, with approximately 88% appearing a single time and about a sixth taken by the ten largest. The CDR3 contains 15 residues. Germline CDR1 reads LNHDA; CDR2 reads SQIVND (reference sequence). V lost 5 bases and J lost 2, with 16 bases in between. V gene TRBV19 combines with J gene TRBJ2-7; tentative D call: TRBD1 (6 bases). This TCR derives from a woman older than 75 with acute or convalescent COVID-19. The material sequenced was peripheral blood. CDR3 sequence (DNA): TGTGCCAGTAGTCTCTCCGGGACACCAACCTACGAGCAGTACTTC. It codes for CASSLSGTPTYEQYF.